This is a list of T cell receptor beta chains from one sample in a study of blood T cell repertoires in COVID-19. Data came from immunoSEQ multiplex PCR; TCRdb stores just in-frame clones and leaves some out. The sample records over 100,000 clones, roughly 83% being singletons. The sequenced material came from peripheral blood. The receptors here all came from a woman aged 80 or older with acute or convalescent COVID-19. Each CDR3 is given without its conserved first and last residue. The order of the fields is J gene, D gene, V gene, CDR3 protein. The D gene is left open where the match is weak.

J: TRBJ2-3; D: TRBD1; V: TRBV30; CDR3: AWSPRTGGRTDTQY
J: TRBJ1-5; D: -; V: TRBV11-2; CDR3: ASSLEGHNQPQH
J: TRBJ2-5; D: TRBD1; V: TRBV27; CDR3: ASTPGGQGQETQY
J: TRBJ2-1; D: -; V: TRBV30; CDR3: AWRGLYNEQF
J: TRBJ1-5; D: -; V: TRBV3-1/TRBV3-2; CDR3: ASSRSGGGNQPQH
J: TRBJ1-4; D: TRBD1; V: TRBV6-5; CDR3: ASSYNRGNEKLF
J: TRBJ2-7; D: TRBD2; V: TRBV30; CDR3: AWSVGLARSLGYEQY
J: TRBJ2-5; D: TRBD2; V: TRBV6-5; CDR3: ASSYGGGRRKETQY
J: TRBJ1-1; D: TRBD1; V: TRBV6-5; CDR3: ASSPTGLFGEAF
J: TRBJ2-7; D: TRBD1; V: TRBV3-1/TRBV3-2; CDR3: ASSHSGGQGLYEQY
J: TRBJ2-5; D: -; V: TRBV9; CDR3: ASSVAGEETQY
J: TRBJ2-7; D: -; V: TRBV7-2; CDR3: ASSLPSRGAEQY
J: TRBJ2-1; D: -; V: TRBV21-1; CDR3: ASSKEGSGDNEQF
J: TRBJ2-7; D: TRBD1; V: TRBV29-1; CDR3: SVEGQFAEQY
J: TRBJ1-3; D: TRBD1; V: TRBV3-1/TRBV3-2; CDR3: ASRLGTGPGNTIY
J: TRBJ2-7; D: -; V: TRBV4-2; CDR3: ASSQDGVGRGSSYEQY
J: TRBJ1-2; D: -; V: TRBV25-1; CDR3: ASSDRGATYGYT
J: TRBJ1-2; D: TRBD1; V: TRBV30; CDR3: AWTPLTGTGYGYT
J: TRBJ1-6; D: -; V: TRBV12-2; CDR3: ASRLTGNSPLH
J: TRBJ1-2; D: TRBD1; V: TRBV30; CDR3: AWSAAGGLSGYT
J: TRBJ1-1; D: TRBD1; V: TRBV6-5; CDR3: ASSSGGTGGVVGAF
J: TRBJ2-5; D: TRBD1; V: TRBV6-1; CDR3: ASSETGQGARETQY
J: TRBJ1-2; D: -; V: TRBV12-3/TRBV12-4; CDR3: ASSAGGGGYT
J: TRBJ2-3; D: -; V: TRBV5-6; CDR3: ASSRWTDTQY
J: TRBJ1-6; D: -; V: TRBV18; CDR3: ASSPAEAAYNSPLH
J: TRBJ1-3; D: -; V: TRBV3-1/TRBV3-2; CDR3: ASSQDPPVSGNTIY
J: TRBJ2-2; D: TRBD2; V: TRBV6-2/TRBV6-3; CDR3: ASSSERERGSDTGELF
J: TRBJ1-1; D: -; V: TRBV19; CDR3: ASHPSRGDTEAF
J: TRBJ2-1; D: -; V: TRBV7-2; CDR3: ASSLGQALSREQF
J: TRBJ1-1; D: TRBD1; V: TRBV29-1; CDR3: SVGTGGNTEAF
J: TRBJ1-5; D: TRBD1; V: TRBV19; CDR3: ATSGTGGRGQPQH
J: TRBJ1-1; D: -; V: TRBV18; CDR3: ASSRVGRTEAF
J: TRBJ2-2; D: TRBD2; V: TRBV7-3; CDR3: ASSQRTAGAGELF
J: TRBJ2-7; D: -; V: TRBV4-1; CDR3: ASSPVGDLSYEQY
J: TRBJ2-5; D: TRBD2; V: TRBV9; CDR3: ASSASGSRRETQY
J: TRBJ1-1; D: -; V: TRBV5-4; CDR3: ASSSSVEAF
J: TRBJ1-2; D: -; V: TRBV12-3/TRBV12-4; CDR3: ASSLAAGGGYT
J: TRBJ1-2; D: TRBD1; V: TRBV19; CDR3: ASRYRDRDGYT
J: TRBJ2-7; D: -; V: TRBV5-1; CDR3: ASSPRTGTYEQY
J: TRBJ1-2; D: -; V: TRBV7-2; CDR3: ASSPLTNNYGYT
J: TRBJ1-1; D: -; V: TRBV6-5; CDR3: ASSYLLGGVLIQAF
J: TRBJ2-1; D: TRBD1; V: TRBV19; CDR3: ASSIGTAIDNEQF
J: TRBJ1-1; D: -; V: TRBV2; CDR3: ASSIIQGKAF
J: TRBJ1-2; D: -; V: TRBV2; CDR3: ASNLFEGVYGYT
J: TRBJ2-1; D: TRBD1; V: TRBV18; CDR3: ASSPGTLRQGNSINEQF
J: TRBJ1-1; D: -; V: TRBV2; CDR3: ASTAGNPWNTEAF
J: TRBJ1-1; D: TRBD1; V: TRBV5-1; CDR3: ASSFGTVRNTEAF
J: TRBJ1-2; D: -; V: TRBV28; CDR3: ASSLAQVEGYT
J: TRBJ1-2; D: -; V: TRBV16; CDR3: ASSQINASANYGYT
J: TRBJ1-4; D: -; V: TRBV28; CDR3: ASTEQGASEKLF